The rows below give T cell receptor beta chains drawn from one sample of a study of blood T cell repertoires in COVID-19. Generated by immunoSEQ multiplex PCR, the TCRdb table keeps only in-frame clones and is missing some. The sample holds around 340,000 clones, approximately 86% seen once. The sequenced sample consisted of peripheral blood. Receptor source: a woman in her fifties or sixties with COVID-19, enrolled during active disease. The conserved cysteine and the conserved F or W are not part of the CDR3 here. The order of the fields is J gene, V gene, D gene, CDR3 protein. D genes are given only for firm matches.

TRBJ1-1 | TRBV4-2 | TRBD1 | ASRIQGANTEAF
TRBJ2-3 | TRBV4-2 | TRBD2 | ASSQISGGRSTDTQY
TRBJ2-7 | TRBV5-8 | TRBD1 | ASSFRTGGWEQY
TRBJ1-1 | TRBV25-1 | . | ASSDDDRFMNTEAF
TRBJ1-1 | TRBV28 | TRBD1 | ASSRTGVYTEAF
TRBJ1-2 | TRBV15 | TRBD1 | ATSTGTDYGYT
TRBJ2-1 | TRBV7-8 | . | ASSQGDEQF
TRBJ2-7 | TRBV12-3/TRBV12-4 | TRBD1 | ASSPDRVYEQY
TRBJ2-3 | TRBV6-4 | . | ASRFTGEADTQY
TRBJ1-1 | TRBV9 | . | ASSTSGMNTEAF
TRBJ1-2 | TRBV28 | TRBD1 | ASSPRDRGYGYT
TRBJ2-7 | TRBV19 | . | ASRTRTDSYEQY
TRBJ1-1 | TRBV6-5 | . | ASSLGVEAF
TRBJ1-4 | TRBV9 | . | ASSVFPGEKLF
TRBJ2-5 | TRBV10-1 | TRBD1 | ASSAGTGGTQY
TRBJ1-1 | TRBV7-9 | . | ASSLGGWTEAF
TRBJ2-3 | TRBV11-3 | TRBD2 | ASSSEAGPDTQY
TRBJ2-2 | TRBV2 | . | ASRGPGRRTGELF
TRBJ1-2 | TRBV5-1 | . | ASSFDSTIDGYT